The 25 T cell receptor beta chains presented below share a single source sample, sequenced in a study of T-cell memory formation after mild COVID-19. TCRdb analysed the 5' RACE reads with MiXCR anew, one entry per CDR3 protein. Among a few hundred thousand distinct CDR3 sequences, about 20% were seen once, and the ten largest hold roughly 23%. The sample taken for sequencing was PBMCs or a T cell subset sorted from them (not recorded which). The receptors shown here come from a young man who had mild COVID-19 (a few samples of this study predate the infection). Cell type and time point are not known.

The chain combines TRBV29-1 with TRBJ2-1; 14 nucleotides line up with TRBD2. The J segment lost 4 bases and the V segment lost 7 bases, leaving 12 bases of the junction unmatched. Germline lookup yields CDR1 SQVTM and CDR2 ANQGSEA. The CDR3 loop spans 17 amino acids. CDR3 sequence reads: CSARLAGGPGSYNEQFF. The CDR3 DNA sequence: TGCAGCGCCCGACTAGCGGGGGGGCCAGGGTCATACAATGAGCAGTTCTTC.

This clonotype has a count of ten or more. This rearrangement joins TRBV11-2 to TRBJ2-1; 10 nucleotides line up with TRBD1. Unmatched junction bases numbered 17, after V lost 5 bases and J lost 4 bases. The CDR3 covers 19 residues. Looked up from germline, CDR1 is SGHAT and CDR2 is FQNNGV. CDR3 amino acids: CASSPNPGQGMGLYNEQFF. DNA of the CDR3: TGTGCCAGCAGCCCCAACCCGGGACAGGGGATGGGCCTTTACAATGAGCAGTTCTTC.

V gene TRBV21-1 combines with J gene TRBJ2-7; the DNA was not used to check the table's D call, TRBD2. TRBV21-1 is listed as a pseudogene. The CDR3 is 17 residues long. Here the CDR3 DNA reads TGTGCCAGCAGCAAAAGAATTCCAGCGGGGGGGTTCTACGAGCAGTACGTC. It encodes CASSKRIPAGGFYEQYV.

This clonotype appeared a few times. CDR3 protein: CASSLKTGSYEQYV. CDR3 coding DNA: TGCGCCAGCAGCCTAAAAACAGGGTCCTACGAGCAGTACGTC. This chain uses TRBV4-1 with TRBJ2-7, with D tentatively TRBD1 (6 bases). Germline CDR1 MGHRA, CDR2 YSYEKL. CDR3 size: 14 residues. Trimming pared 4 bases from V and 1 base from J, leaving 11 bases between.

The chain couples TRBV7-8 to TRBJ2-1; TRBD2 matches at 7 bases. V shed 5 bases and J 7 bases; nucleotides not matched to a gene: 8. Germline V lookup: CDR1 SGHVS, CDR2 FQNEAQ. CDR3 length equals 14 residues. DNA for the CDR3: TGTGCCAGCAGCCCCAATTTCGGGGGGAATGAGCAGTTCTTC. Residues: CASSPNFGGNEQFF. Full variable domain (rest looked up from reference TRBV7-8 and TRBJ2-1): GAGVSQSPRYKVAKRGQDVALRCDPISGHVSLFWYQQALGQGPEFLTYFQNEAQLDKSGLPSDRFFAERPEGSVSTLKIQRTQQEDSAVYLCASSPNFGGNEQFFGPGTRLTVL.

This clonotype was observed many times. CDR3 sequence (DNA): TGTGCCAGCAGTCCTGCGACCCGGAGCACCGGGGAGCTGTTTTTT. Protein: CASSPATRSTGELFF. This rearrangement joins TRBV6-6 to TRBJ2-2; D gene uncertain. Germline V gene lookup returns CDR1 MNHNY and CDR2 SVGAGI (reference sequence). This CDR3 is built from 15 residues. Trimming shortened V by 5 bases and J by 4 bases, and 14 bases separated the two germline ends.

The J gene is TRBJ1-3, the V gene TRBV12-3 or TRBV12-4; perhaps TRBD1 as D (6 bases). The V end was cut by 0 bases, the J end by 14 bases, with 11 bases between. The CDR3 runs to 12 residues. This chain's CDR3 is CASSLAGGLVYF. The CDR3 region has the DNA TGTGCCAGCAGTTTAGCAGGGGGGCTCGTATATTTT.

There are a few counts of this clonotype. This chain uses TRBV9 with TRBJ2-3; 7 bases align to TRBD2. The ends lost 3 bases at V and 6 bases at J; junction bases unmatched: 1. CDR1 is SGDLS and CDR2 is YYNGEE in the germline V gene. The length of the CDR3 is 12 residues. The DNA of the CDR3 is TGTGCCAGCAGCGGGGGAGGGGATACGCAGTATTTT. Its protein is CASSGGGDTQYF.

In its sample, this clonotype was seen a few times. The chain couples TRBV4-1 to TRBJ2-1; 8 bases align to TRBD2. Germline-derived CDR1 and CDR2 are MGHRA and YSYEKL. The CDR3 consists of 17 residues. With V trimmed by 4 bases and J by 6 bases, 14 bases remained unmatched. The CDR3 sequence is CASSRGGIAGLGNEQFF. CDR3 nucleotides: TGCGCCAGCAGCCGCGGGGGTATAGCGGGGCTAGGCAATGAGCAGTTCTTC.

Only a few counts were recorded for this clonotype. V gene TRBV18 combines with J gene TRBJ2-3, with TRBD2 identical over 8 bases. This CDR3 is 15 amino acids long. Germline assignment: CDR1 KGHSH and CDR2 LQKENI. Trimming cost V 3 bases and J 0 bases; bases outside gene matches: 2. The CDR3 loop is CASSPSGGSTDTQYF. DNA for the CDR3: TGTGCCAGCTCACCGTCGGGGGGGAGCACAGATACGCAGTATTTT.

The V and J genes are TRBV7-9 and TRBJ2-3; TRBD2 is a possible D gene (5 bases). This CDR3 spans 19 amino acids. Germline CDR1 and CDR2: SEHNR and FQNEAQ (reference sequence). V lost 1 base, J lost 6 bases, and 26 bases lay in between. CDR3 sequence reads: CASSLGRRAANSPLDTQYF. The DNA of the CDR3 is TGTGCCAGCAGCTTAGGACGGAGAGCGGCGAATTCACCCCTGGATACGCAGTATTTT.

The V call is TRBV20-1, the J call TRBJ2-5; 7 bases match TRBD2. Germline lookup yields CDR1 DFQATT and CDR2 SNEGSKA (reference sequence). The CDR3 extends over 15 amino acids. The V and J ends lost 1 base and 0 bases, in that order; junction bases with no gene match: 5. The CDR3 protein is CSARGPSGHQETQYF. The CDR3 coding sequence is TGCAGTGCTAGAGGGCCTAGCGGCCACCAAGAGACCCAGTACTTC.

The chain joins TRBV14 to TRBJ1-2; the D is unclear. CDR1 SGHDN and CDR2 FVKESK come from the germline V gene. The V and J ends lost 4 bases and 6 bases respectively, with 12 bases between them. There are 13 residues in the CDR3. CDR3 sequence reads: CASSRQVTDGYTF. The CDR3 nucleotides read TGTGCCAGCAGCCGTCAAGTTACGGATGGCTACACCTTC. Full variable domain (rest looked up from reference TRBV14 and TRBJ1-2): EAGVTQFPSHSVIEKGQTVTLRCDPISGHDNLYWYRRVMGKEIKFLLHFVKESKQDESGMPNNRFLAERTGGTYSTLKVQPAELEDSGVYFCASSRQVTDGYTFGSGTRLTVV.

There are a few counts of this clonotype. Here the CDR3 DNA reads TGTGCCACCAGCAGGGGGGGGATCCAGCCCCAGCATTTT. This gives the protein CATSRGGIQPQHF. This chain links TRBV15 with TRBJ1-5; TRBD1 is a possible D gene (5 bases). Trimming took 3 bases from V and 7 from J, leaving 10 bases between them. The V gene's germline CDR1 is LNHNV and CDR2 YYDKDF (reference sequence). This CDR3 has 13 residues.

This clonotype was detected a few times. The chain recombines TRBV4-1 with TRBJ2-2; D not resolved. This CDR3 has 15 residues. The V end lost 4 bases, the J end lost 3 bases, and 12 bases lay between the germline ends. The germline CDR1 and CDR2 sequences are MGHRA and YSYEKL. The DNA of the CDR3 is TGCGCCAGCAGCCGTATTGATGGATACACCGGGGAGCTGTTTTTT. Its protein product is CASSRIDGYTGELFF.

This clonotype was picked up a small number of times. The CDR3 region has the DNA TGCGCCAGCAGCCAAGAGCCCGGGGGGGATTACAATGAGCAGTTCTTC. Translation: CASSQEPGGDYNEQFF. The chain recombines TRBV4-3 with TRBJ2-1, with 8 bases identical to TRBD2. CDR3 length: 16 amino acids. Germline V gives CDR1 LGHNA, CDR2 YSLEER. Losses at the gene ends were 0 bases for V and 4 bases for J; bases not matched to a gene: 5.

Many counts were recorded for this clonotype. The V call is TRBV20-1, the J call TRBJ2-7; TRBD1 is a possible D gene (5 bases). CDR1 and CDR2 (germline): DFQATT, SNEGSKA (reference sequence). With 1 base removed from V and 0 bases from J, the gap between germline ends came to 10 bases. The CDR3 spans 14 residues. CDR3 DNA: TGCAGTGCTAGAGGTGGAGACAGCTCCTACGAGCAGTACGTC. Translated, it gives CSARGGDSSYEQYV.

Many counts were recorded for this clonotype. The chain carries TRBV12-3 or TRBV12-4 and TRBJ1-1; 7 nucleotides agree with TRBD1. V shed 6 bases, J shed 10 bases, and the junction held 11 bases outside the gene matches. CDR3 length: 13 amino acids. Here the CDR3 reads CASRGTTGVIAFF. The CDR3 DNA follows: TGTGCCAGCAGGGGGACCACAGGGGTGATAGCTTTCTTT.

This clonotype was picked up a small number of times. This sequence joins TRBV5-1 and TRBJ1-6; D is perhaps TRBD1 (5 bases). V lost 0 bases and J lost 12, with 16 bases in between. The CDR3 has 15 residues. Looked up from germline, CDR1 is SGHRS and CDR2 is YFSETQ. CDR3 sequence: CASSLEGRQEVPLHF. The CDR3 bases are TGCGCCAGCAGCTTGGAGGGACGGCAAGAGGTACCCCTCCACTTT.

This clonotype was counted a few times. The chain recombines TRBV20-1 with TRBJ2-7; 7 bases map to TRBD1. The CDR3 length is 14 residues. V dropped 6 bases and J dropped 4; count of bases not matched to a gene: 12. In germline, CDR1 is DFQATT, CDR2 SNEGSKA (reference sequence). CDR3 sequence: CSAVRQGEGYEQYF. In nucleotides, the CDR3 is TGCAGTGCGGTACGACAGGGAGAGGGATACGAGCAGTACTTC.

A few counts support this clonotype. The chain uses TRBV11-2 and TRBJ2-3; the match to TRBD2 covers 11 bases. The V segment lost 5 bases and the J segment 6 bases; nucleotides outside the gene matches: 7. The CDR3 is 15 amino acids. CDR1 and CDR2 (germline): SGHAT, FQNNGV. The CDR3 coding sequence is TGTGCCAGCAGCCCAGGGACTAGCGGTGGCGATACGCAGTATTTT. Amino acid sequence: CASSPGTSGGDTQYF.

This chain joins TRBV6-2 or TRBV6-3 and TRBJ2-5; 8 bases fit TRBD2. Germline CDR1 reads MNHEY; CDR2 reads SVGEGT. The CDR3 spans 13 residues. The V segment lost 6 bases and the J segment 5 bases; nucleotides outside the gene matches: 5. This chain's CDR3 is CASSPGLDETQYF. CDR3 DNA sequence: TGTGCCAGCAGCCCGGGACTAGACGAGACCCAGTACTTC.

This clonotype was recorded a few times. This chain uses TRBV20-1 with TRBJ1-4; the D is unclear. Germline loops: CDR1 DFQATT, CDR2 SNEGSKA (reference sequence). This CDR3 is 15 amino acids long. V lost 0 bases, J lost 8 bases, and 16 bases lay in between. CDR3 region: CSARDSALGQEKLFF. The CDR3 DNA reads TGCAGTGCTAGAGATTCGGCCCTCGGTCAGGAAAAACTGTTTTTT.

This clonotype was detected once. The chain carries TRBV5-1 and TRBJ2-5; the D gene could be TRBD1 or TRBD2 (5 bases each). Germline values: CDR1 SGHRS, CDR2 YFSETQ. V was pared by 4 bases and J by 2 bases, with 15 bases between. This CDR3 comprises 15 residues. The CDR3 region is CASSLVGDGQETQYF. CDR3 DNA: TGCGCCAGCAGCCTGGTTGGGGACGGACAAGAGACCCAGTACTTC.

At least ten counts were recorded for this clonotype. The chain combines TRBV5-1 with TRBJ2-7, with 10 bases that match TRBD2. The length of the CDR3 is 15 residues. V dropped 0 bases and J dropped 2; count of bases not matched to a gene: 2. Germline lookup yields CDR1 SGHRS and CDR2 YFSETQ. This CDR3 reads CASSLASGGAYEQYV. As DNA, the CDR3 is TGCGCCAGCAGCTTGGCCAGCGGGGGGGCCTACGAGCAGTACGTC.